The source of this T cell receptor beta chain is a study of T-cell memory formation after mild COVID-19 (dated by TCRdb to about 2021). Regarding the complete study: Most TCR sequence clusters were specific to one of the two donors. In a couple of donors, T-cell clones that expanded and contracted after mild COVID-19 were tracked by sequencing TCRalpha and TCRbeta repertoires over time. Two young, previously healthy adult volunteers, one female and one male, were included in the cohort. What the research found in general, with its limitations: Clones that contracted from day 15 to 85 showed balanced CD4/CD8 phenotypes, whereas a second wave of clones that expanded from day 15 to 37 leaned towards CD4+. Some responding clones were found in pre-infection memory, which suggests that pre-existing cross-reactive memory T cells took part in the SARS-CoV-2 response. SARS-CoV-2 specificity of the second-wave clones peaking on day 37 was not confirmed. Contracting CD4+ clones turned up mainly in the CM and EM memory subsets, whereas EMRA was where CD8+ clones were enriched. Only a couple of mild cases were covered by the study, and larger cohorts that include severe cases with pre-infection samples were considered necessary.

Sequencer: Illumina NovaSeq 6000. Using 5'RACE with constant-segment primers, TCRalpha and TCRbeta cDNA libraries were constructed, with sample barcodes and unique molecular identifiers added in the process. RNA was extracted from every sample with Trizol reagent. Libraries were amplified in two PCR steps, with a second sample barcode and Illumina TruSeq adapters added in the second step. Sequencing of libraries was performed on an Illumina NovaSeq with 2 x 150 bp paired-end reads. The authors processed their data as follows. With migec v1.2.7, reads were demultiplexed and then collapsed into UMI-guided consensus sequences. Using mixcr v2.1.11, UMI consensuses were aligned to TRA and TRB V and J templates and then assembled into clonotypes. Expanded or contracted clonotypes were those called significant by both edgeR and NoisET, with noise models trained on biological replicates. For edgeR calls, the thresholds were a false discovery rate-adjusted p below 0.01 and a log2 fold-change of 1. As an exploratory analysis of dynamics, max-normalized trajectories of the 1000 most abundant clonotypes were examined with PCA combined with hierarchical clustering. The CD4 or CD8 phenotype of responding clones was assigned using the separately sequenced CD4+ and CD8+ repertoires. TCRdb applied fastp at Q25 and MiXCR to the public reads, then kept only in-frame beta chains. A single entry per CDR3 protein holds the most common genes and DNA from its merged rows. TCRdb's processing, not the study's, gives the V and J calls here. The sample has 350,000 to 450,000 distinct CDR3 sequences on record, 13% to 15% of them singletons. Less than 25% of the sample rests with the top ten.

Concerning this clonotype: Its antigen target is currently unknown. There are no base qualities to consult, and no much larger clone falls within one base.

PBMCs were isolated by Ficoll-Paque density gradient centrifugation. Reading from cysteine to valine, the CDR3 counts 13 amino acids. The entry retains the CDR3 DNA only, 39 bases that are in frame from base 1. The germline V end is reduced by 6 bases and the J end by 2 bases; junction bases left unmatched: 6. Taken from the germline V gene (reference sequence), the CDR1 and CDR2 loops are DFQATT and SNEGSKA. The origin of this receptor is a man aged 18 to 35 who had mild COVID-19 (a few samples of this study predate the infection). The sample titles of this study are shuffled in the database, so cell type and time point are left out; the donor was told from shared clones. The chain was built from TRBV20-1 and TRBJ2-7; 8 bases in the junction line up with TRBD2. The sequenced sample was PBMCs or a T cell subset sorted from them (not recorded which). Here is the DNA: TGCAGTGCCAGCAGCGGGGGCCCCTACGAGCAGTACGTC. Protein translation: CSASSGGPYEQYV.